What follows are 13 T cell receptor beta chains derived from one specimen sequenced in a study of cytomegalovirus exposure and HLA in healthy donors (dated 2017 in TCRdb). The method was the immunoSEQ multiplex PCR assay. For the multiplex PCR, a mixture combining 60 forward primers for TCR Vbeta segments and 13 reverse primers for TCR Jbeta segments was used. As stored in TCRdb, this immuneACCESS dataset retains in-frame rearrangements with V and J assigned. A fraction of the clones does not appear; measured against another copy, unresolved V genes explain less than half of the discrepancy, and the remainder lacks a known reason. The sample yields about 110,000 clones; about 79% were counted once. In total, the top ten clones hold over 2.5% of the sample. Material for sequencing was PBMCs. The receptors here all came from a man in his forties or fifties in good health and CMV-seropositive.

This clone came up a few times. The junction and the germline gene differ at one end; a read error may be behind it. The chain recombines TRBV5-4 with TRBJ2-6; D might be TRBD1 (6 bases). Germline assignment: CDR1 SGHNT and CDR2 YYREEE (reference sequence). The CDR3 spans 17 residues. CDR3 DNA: TGTGCCAGCAGAAGAAACAGGGCCTCCTCTGGGGCCAACGGCCTGACTTTC. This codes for CASRRNRASSGANGLTF.

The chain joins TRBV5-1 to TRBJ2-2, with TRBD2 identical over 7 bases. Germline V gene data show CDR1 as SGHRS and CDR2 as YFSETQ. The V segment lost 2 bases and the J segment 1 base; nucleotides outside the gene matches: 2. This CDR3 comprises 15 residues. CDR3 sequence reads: CASSLGGGNTGELFF. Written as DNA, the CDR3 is TGCGCCAGCAGCTTAGGCGGGGGGAACACCGGGGAGCTGTTTTTT.

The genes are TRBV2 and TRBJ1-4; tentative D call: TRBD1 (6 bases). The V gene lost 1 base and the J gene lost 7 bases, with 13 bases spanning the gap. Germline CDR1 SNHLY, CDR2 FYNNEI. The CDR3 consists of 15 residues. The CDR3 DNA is TGTGCCAGCAGTGAAGGCACAGGGAGTGTTGAAAAACTGTTTTTT. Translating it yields CASSEGTGSVEKLFF.

CDR3 DNA sequence: TGTGCCAGCAGTGAAAAGAGGACAGGGATAAACTACAATGAGCAGTTCTTC. Residues: CASSEKRTGINYNEQFF. The V call is TRBV6-1, the J call TRBJ2-1; 8 bases map to TRBD1. CDR1 and CDR2 from the germline V gene are MNHNS and SASEGT. This CDR3 has 17 residues. V was clipped by 2 bases and J by 3 bases; unmatched bases: 9.

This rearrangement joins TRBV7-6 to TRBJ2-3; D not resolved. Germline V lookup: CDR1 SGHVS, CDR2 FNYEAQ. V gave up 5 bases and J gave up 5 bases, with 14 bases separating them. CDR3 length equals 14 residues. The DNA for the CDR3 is TGTGCCAGCAGCCCTTCTGACGAGGTAGATACGCAGTATTTT. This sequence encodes CASSPSDEVDTQYF.

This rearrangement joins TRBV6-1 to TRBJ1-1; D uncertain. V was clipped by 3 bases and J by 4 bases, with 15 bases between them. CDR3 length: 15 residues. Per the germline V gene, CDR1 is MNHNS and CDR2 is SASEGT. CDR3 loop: CASSEQAETPTEAFF. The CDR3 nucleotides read TGTGCCAGCAGTGAGCAGGCAGAAACCCCCACTGAAGCTTTCTTT.

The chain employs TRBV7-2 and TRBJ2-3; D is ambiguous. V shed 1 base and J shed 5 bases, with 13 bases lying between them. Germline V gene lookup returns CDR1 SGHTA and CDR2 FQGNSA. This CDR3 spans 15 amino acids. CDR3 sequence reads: CASSLVGSSRDTQYF. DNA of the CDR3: TGTGCCAGCAGCTTAGTGGGCTCCTCCCGAGATACGCAGTATTTT.

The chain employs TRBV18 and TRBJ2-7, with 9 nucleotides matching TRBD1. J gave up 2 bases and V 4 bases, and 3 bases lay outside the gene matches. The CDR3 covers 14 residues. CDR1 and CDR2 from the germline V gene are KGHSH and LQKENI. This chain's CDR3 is CASSLQGAPYEQYF. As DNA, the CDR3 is TGTGCCAGCTCACTACAGGGGGCCCCCTACGAGCAGTACTTC. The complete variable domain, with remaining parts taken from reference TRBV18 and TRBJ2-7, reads NAGVMQNPRHLVRRRGQEARLRCSPMKGHSHVYWYRQLPEEGLKFMVYLQKENIIDESGMPKERFSAEFPKEGPSILRIQQVVRGDSAAYFCASSLQGAPYEQYFGPGTRLTVT.

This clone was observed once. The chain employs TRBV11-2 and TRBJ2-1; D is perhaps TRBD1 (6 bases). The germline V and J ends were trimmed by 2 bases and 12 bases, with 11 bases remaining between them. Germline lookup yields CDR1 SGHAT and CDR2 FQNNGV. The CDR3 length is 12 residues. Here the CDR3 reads CASSLSLGGQFF. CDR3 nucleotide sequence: TGTGCCAGCAGCTTATCCCTAGGGGGGCAGTTCTTC.

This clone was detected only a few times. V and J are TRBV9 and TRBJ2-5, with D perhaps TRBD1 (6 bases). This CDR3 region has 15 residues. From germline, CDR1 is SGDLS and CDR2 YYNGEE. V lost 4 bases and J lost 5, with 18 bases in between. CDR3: CASSLGPTGVETQYF. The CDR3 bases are TGTGCCAGCAGCTTAGGACCGACAGGAGTCGAGACCCAGTACTTC.

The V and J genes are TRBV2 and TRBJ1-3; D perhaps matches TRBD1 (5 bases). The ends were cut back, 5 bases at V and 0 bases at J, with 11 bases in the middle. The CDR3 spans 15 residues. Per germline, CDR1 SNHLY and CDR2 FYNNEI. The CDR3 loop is CASSPDRGSGNTIYF. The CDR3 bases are TGTGCCAGCAGTCCAGACAGAGGCTCTGGAAACACCATATATTTT.

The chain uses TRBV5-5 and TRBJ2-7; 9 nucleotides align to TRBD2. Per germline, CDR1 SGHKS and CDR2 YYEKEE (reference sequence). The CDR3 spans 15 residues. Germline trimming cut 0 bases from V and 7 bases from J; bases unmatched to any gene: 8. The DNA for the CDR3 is TGTGCCAGCAGCTTGGCGTTAGCGGGAGAGGGAGAGCAGTACTTC. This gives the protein CASSLALAGEGEQYF.

CDR3 region: CASSQVFEGVEEQYF. The CDR3 region has the DNA TGTGCCAGCAGCCAAGTCTTCGAAGGGGTTGAGGAGCAGTACTTC. The J gene is TRBJ2-7, the V gene TRBV4-2; D may be TRBD1 (5 bases). This CDR3 is 15 amino acids long. The V gene's germline CDR1 is LGHNA and CDR2 YNFKEQ. Trimming stripped 1 base from V and 7 bases from J, with 17 bases between.